This T cell receptor beta chain came from a study of T-cell reconstitution after alpha-beta-depleted transplantation in children. V lost 5 bases and J lost 6, with 11 bases in between. This CDR3 has 13 amino acids. Per the germline V gene, CDR1 is SGHTA and CDR2 is FQGNSA. The table lists this clonotype with a few counts. As it was prepared, the TCRbeta library received unique molecular identifiers. TCRdb used MiXCR to reprocess the PCR reads, holding one entry per CDR3 protein. The sample includes about 580,000 distinct CDR3 sequences, 23% of them seen just once. The TCR originated in a boy under three years old who had a stem cell transplant for acute myeloid leukemia, so the T cells may come from the graft donor. The rearrangement links TRBV7-2 to TRBJ2-1; D uncertain. The sequenced sample was PBMCs, mostly from graft donor cells, obtained 360 days after TCRalphabeta/CD19-depleted stem cell transplant. The CDR3 reads CASSPQPPNEQFF. In DNA form, the CDR3 reads TGTGCCAGCAGCCCTCAACCCCCCAATGAGCAGTTCTTC. The full variable domain, with the rest looked up from reference TRBV7-2 and TRBJ2-1, is GAGVSQSPSNKVTEKGKDVELRCDPISGHTALYWYRQSLGQGLEFLIYFQGNSAPDKSGLPSDRFSAERTGGSVSTLTIQRTQQEDSAVYLCASSPQPPNEQFFGPGTRLTVL.